The rows below give T cell receptor beta chains drawn from one sample of a study of T-cell reconstitution after alpha-beta-depleted transplantation in children. Via MiXCR, TCRdb re-called the PCR reads, giving one row per CDR3 protein. The data hold about 500,000 distinct CDR3 sequences, with over 25% observed a single time. Sequences were derived from PBMCs from the stem cell graft donor, sampled from the stem cell graft. The receptors were gathered from a human donor who donated a stem cell graft to a child with aplastic anemia. CDR3s include the opening cysteine and the closing phenylalanine or tryptophan. Not all rows give a size; the values are once, few, many and, for expanded clones, a class.

v_call,j_call,clone_size,cdr3_aa
TRBV29-1,TRBJ1-1,NA,CSVDWGRRNTEAFF
TRBV20-1,TRBJ1-1,few,CSANTGADEIEAFF
TRBV5-1,TRBJ2-1,NA,CASRGRTLGNEQFF
TRBV7-2,TRBJ2-7,NA,CASSWGGTYEQYF
TRBV5-6,TRBJ2-2,NA,CASSLAGVGELFF
TRBV30,TRBJ2-5,NA,CAWGQVGGQETQYF
TRBV7-2,TRBJ1-3,NA,CASSSTFDSLGNTIYF
TRBV7-2,TRBJ2-7,few,CASSPTSGTASYEQYF
TRBV5-4,TRBJ1-1,few,CASSLGWARGQDGTEAFF
TRBV11-2,TRBJ2-3,NA,CASSFVAPSTDTQYF
TRBV29-1,TRBJ2-6,NA,CSVAGAGANVLTF
TRBV5-5,TRBJ2-1,few,CASSLGGAGGNNEQFF
TRBV18,TRBJ1-2,few,CASSAGQGYGYTF
TRBV29-1,TRBJ1-2,few,CSVEKTGSPYGYTF
TRBV6-1,TRBJ1-6,NA,CASRRTAKTFNSPLHF
TRBV9,TRBJ2-5,NA,CASSGGVRETQYF
TRBV7-9,TRBJ2-3,few,CASSFTSPGTDTQYF
TRBV6-1,TRBJ2-1,NA,CASSAQAGGLNEQFF
TRBV20-1,TRBJ1-2,few,CSARGGQDNYGYTF
TRBV5-1,TRBJ2-1,NA,CASSSYLTDRPNNEQFF
TRBV6-2/TRBV6-3,TRBJ2-2,few,CASSYGGLAGATGELFF
TRBV6-5,TRBJ2-5,few,CASTPWGETQYF
TRBV30,TRBJ2-7,NA,CAWSSGLEQYF
TRBV7-2,TRBJ2-1,NA,CASSLWTSGNEQFF
TRBV9,TRBJ2-7,NA,CASSVASSGIYEQYF
TRBV12-3/TRBV12-4,TRBJ1-5,few,CASRLSARPQHF
TRBV7-2,TRBJ2-7,NA,CASSPRGGGLSPYEQYF
TRBV10-1,TRBJ1-1,NA,CASSDRAGDKAFF
TRBV5-1,TRBJ2-2,few,CASRPDFRRGLLTLELFF
TRBV9,TRBJ2-4,few,CASSAGQGLAKNIQYF
TRBV20-1,TRBJ2-3,NA,CSARKSGTDTQYF
TRBV5-6,TRBJ2-3,NA,CASSRGLARSTDTQYF
TRBV25-1,TRBJ2-7,once,CASSGRDGAYEQYF
TRBV12-3/TRBV12-4,TRBJ1-1,few,CASNRDSSLDTEAFF
TRBV20-1,TRBJ1-2,many,CSAGDYGYTF
TRBV7-9,TRBJ2-3,NA,CASSLGDTSTDTQYF
TRBV25-1,TRBJ2-1,few,CASSGALEQFF
TRBV15,TRBJ1-6,NA,CATSRDLVNSPLHF
TRBV30,TRBJ2-7,NA,CAWSAGRAGYEQYF
TRBV3-1,TRBJ1-2,NA,CASSQADRGTRWGYTF
TRBV19,TRBJ2-3,NA,CASSIDHGTGVSSTDTQYF
TRBV28,TRBJ1-1,few,CASSTGQGRTEAFF
TRBV7-8,TRBJ2-2,NA,CASSLRTSGRGTGELFF
TRBV5-1,TRBJ2-5,NA,CASSGGQGYQETQYF
TRBV12-3/TRBV12-4,TRBJ2-2,NA,CASTLGSTGELFF
TRBV6-6,TRBJ1-4,NA,CASSYSTGGLFF
TRBV4-3,TRBJ2-3,NA,CASSQVAGIDTQYF
TRBV29-1,TRBJ2-2,NA,CSTQTGANTGELFF
TRBV7-2,TRBJ1-1,few,CASSLADRSTEAFF
TRBV6-2/TRBV6-3,TRBJ2-7,few,CASSWDGYEQYF
TRBV7-3,TRBJ2-1,NA,CASSVTSLGEQFF
TRBV7-9,TRBJ2-7,few,CASSLSGSGNEQYF
TRBV13,TRBJ2-1,NA,CASSFYSGRAANEQFF
TRBV25-1,TRBJ2-3,few,CASSEFVGRTDTQYF
TRBV20-1,TRBJ1-2,few,CSALFKSAQGSGYYGYTF
TRBV12-3/TRBV12-4,TRBJ2-5,NA,CASSPHEAETQYF
TRBV12-3/TRBV12-4,TRBJ2-7,NA,CASRSGLLSSYEQYF
TRBV6-5,TRBJ1-2,NA,CASSYGPGSSWGYTF
TRBV20-1,TRBJ2-1,few,CSARDTAGGYNEQFF